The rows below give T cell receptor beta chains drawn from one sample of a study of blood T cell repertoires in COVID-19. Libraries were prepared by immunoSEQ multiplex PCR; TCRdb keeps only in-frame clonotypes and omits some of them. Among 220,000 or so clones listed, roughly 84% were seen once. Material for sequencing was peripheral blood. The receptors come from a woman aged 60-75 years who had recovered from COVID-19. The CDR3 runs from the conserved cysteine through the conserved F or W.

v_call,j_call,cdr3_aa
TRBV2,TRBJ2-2,CASSPLGGLNTGELFF
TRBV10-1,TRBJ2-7,CASSESWTGSEQYF
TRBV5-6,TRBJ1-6,CASSIRSSYNSPLHF
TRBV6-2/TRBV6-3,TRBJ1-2,CASSFARTGGPYGYTF
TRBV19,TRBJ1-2,CASSTFSRGARNGYTF
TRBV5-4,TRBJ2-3,CASSSTDTQYF
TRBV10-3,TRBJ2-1,CAISESPSGGYNEQFF
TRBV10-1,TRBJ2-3,CASSEGGGDTQYF
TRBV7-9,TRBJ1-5,CASSLGGQAYSNQPQHF
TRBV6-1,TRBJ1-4,CASSPGQHGKLFF
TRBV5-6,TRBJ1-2,CASSSGQVYGYTF
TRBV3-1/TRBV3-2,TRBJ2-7,CASSQGRDREFEQYF
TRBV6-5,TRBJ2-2,CASALGGADTGELFF
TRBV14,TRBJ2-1,CASSLDRGWDNEQFF
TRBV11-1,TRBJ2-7,CASSLGASYEQYF
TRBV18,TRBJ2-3,CASSPYGSADTQYF
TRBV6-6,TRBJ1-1,CASSFDRGRGTEAFF
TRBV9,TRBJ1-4,CASSVEARSNEKLFF
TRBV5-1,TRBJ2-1,CASREGEYNEQFF
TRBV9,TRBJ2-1,CASSVEGAYNEQFF
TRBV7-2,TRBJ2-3,CASSLMTSTDTQYF
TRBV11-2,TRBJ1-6,CASSSGTGGRALHF
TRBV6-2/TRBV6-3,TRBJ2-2,CASSSTGGRDTGELFF
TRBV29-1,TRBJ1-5,CSVTFQGGNQPQHF
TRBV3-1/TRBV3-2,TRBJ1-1,CASSPSRGRTEAFF
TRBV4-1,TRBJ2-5,CASSQDGYNRQETQYF
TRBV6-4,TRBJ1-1,CASSDAPEAFF
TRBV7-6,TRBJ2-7,CASSQNPLRQGNPSYEQYF
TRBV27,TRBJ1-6,CASSLSTGPSSYNSPLHF